This T cell receptor (beta chain) was captured in a study of post-analysis software for immune sequencing data. About the research overall: Patients with relapsing-remitting, secondary progressive and progressive-relapsing multiple sclerosis courses were all represented. Whole-study results and caveats: In patients, TRBV5-6, TRBV5-1 and TRBV20-1 belonged to four or five TRBV segments found more frequently than in controls. With F measure, samples from one preparation batch clustered together strongly. Controls' normalized Chao1 diversity significantly exceeded that of multiple sclerosis patients.

Germline values: CDR1 MNHEY, CDR2 SVGAGI. The CDR3 is 13 residues long. V was trimmed by 6 bases and J by 4 bases, leaving 13 bases between them. Sequencing libraries made from TCR beta cDNA carried unique molecular identifiers. There were about 1 to 10 million T cells, and around 460,000 cDNA molecules came from them. TCRdb itself ran the PCR reads through MiXCR, one entry per CDR3 protein. In the table there are hundreds of thousands of distinct CDR3 sequences, around 44% of which are singletons. As to this clonotype: Its antigen is still unknown.

Source material: blood. The V and J genes are TRBV6-5 and TRBJ2-7, with D tentatively TRBD2 (5 bases). The clonotype comes from a girl aged 5-17 years with multiple sclerosis. CDR3 nucleotides: TGTGCCAGCAGCTTGTTGGGAGAGTACGAGCAGTACTTC. Translating gives CASSLLGEYEQYF.